The T cell receptor (beta chain) under discussion was sequenced for a study of T cells in Graves' hyperthyroidism and ophthalmopathy. Study as a whole: Before any treatment, at initial diagnosis, peripheral blood was collected.

Points from the study as a whole: Before onset, ophthalmopathy was predicted by the model a median around 6 months earlier.

Amplified TCR beta CDR3 regions came from RNA transcripts. A set of HTBI primers served as the primers for a first-round RT-PCR of the TCR CDR3. In TCRdb, the multiplex PCR reads were re-called with MiXCR into one record per CDR3 protein. The sample holds 600,000 to 650,000 distinct CDR3 sequences, 15% to 20% seen once. V was cut by 1 base and J by 1 base, with 9 bases left in between. Germline loops: CDR1 MDHEN, CDR2 SYDVKM. The CDR3 contains 15 residues. The sample holds many counts of this clonotype. As yet, its antigen is unknown. This clonotype originated in a woman in her thirties with Graves' hyperthyroidism. Sample: blood. The rearrangement uses TRBV28 and TRBJ2-3, with TRBD1 as a possible D gene (5 bases). The DNA for the CDR3 is TGTGCCAGCAGTTTATCAGGGTACGGCACAGATACGCAGTATTTT. Its protein is CASSLSGYGTDTQYF.